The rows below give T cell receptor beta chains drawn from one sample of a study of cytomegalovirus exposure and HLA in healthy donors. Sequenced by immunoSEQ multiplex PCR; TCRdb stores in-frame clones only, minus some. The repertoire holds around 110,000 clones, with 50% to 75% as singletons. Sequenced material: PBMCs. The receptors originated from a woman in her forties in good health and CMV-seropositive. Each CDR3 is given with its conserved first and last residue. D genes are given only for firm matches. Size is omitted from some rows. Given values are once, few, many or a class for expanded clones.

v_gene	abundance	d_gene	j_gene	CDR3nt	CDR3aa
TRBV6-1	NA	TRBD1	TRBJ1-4	TGTGCCAGCAGTAGACAGGGGGCGGGTGAAAAACTGTTTTTT	CASSRQGAGEKLFF
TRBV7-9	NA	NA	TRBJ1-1	TGTGCCAGCAGCCGAATTCCGGTGATGTGGTTGAACACTGAAGCTTTCTTT	CASSRIPVMWLNTEAFF
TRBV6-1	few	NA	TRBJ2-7	TGTGCCAGCAGTCCCCAGGGGTCCTCCTACGAGCAGTACTTC	CASSPQGSSYEQYF
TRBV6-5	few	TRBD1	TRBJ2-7	TGTGCCACAGGACAGGGTGCCTACGAGCAGTACTTC	CATGQGAYEQYF
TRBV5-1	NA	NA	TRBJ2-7	TGCGCCAGCAGCCCAAGACGGGATTACGAGCAGTACTTC	CASSPRRDYEQYF
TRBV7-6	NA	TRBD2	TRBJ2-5	TGTGCCAGCAGCTTAAAAGCGGGAGGCCGGGAAGAGACCCAGTACTTC	CASSLKAGGREETQYF
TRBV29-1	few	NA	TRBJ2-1	TGCAGCGTTGCTATGAGCTCCTACAATGAGCAGTTCTTC	CSVAMSSYNEQFF
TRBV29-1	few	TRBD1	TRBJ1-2	TGCAGCGTCGGGACAGGGGGAGGGTATGGCTACACCTTC	CSVGTGGGYGYTF
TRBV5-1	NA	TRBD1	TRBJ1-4	TGCGCCAGCAGCCGGGACAGCGCAACTAATGAAAAACTGTTTTTT	CASSRDSATNEKLFF
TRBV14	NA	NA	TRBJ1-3	TGTGCCAGCAGCCAAGAACGCCATTCGCTAAGCACCATATATTTT	CASSQERHSLSTIYF
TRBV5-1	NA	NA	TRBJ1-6	TGCGCCAGCAGCTTGGAGCTGGATTCACCCCTCCACTTT	CASSLELDSPLHF
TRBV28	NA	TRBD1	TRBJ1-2	TGTGCCAGCAGTTTGACAGGGCGAGCCGGGGGAGGCTACACCTTC	CASSLTGRAGGGYTF
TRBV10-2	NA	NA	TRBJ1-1	TGCGCCAGCAGTGGGCTGAGGACAGTAGGTTTCTTT	CASSGLRTVGFF
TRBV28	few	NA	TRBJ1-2	TGTGCCAGCAGTTTGGGGGCGTCTGGCTACACCTTC	CASSLGASGYTF
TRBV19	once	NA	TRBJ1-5	TGTGCCAGTAGTATGAGGGAGGCTCAGCCCCAGCATTTT	CASSMREAQPQHF
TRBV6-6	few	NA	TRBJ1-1	TGTGCCAGCAGTTCTAGGAACACTGAAGCTTTCTTT	CASSSRNTEAFF
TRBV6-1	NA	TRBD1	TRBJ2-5	TGTGCCAGCAGTGACGGGACAGGGATAGAGACCCAGTACTTC	CASSDGTGIETQYF
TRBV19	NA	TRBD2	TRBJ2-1	TGTGCCAGTAGGCCTCGCTTAGCGGGAGACAATGAGCAGTTCTTC	CASRPRLAGDNEQFF
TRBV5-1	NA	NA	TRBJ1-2	TGCGCCAGCAGCCCAACGAGGGCTGTAGATGGCTACACCTTC	CASSPTRAVDGYTF
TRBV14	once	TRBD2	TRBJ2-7	TGTGCCAGCAGCCAGGCTAGCGGGGTCCCCGAGCAGTACTTC	CASSQASGVPEQYF
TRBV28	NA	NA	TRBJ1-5	TGTGCCAGCAGTTTAGCGGTTGGGCAGCCCCAGCATTTT	CASSLAVGQPQHF
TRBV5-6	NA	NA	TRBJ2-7	TGTGCCAGCAGCGTGGAGGTGGCGGGAGAGCAGTACTTC	CASSVEVAGEQYF
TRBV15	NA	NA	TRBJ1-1	TGTGCCACCAGCAGAGACCCCTGTGACTCGATCTTT	CATSRDPCDSIF
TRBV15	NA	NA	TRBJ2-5	TGTGCCACCAGCAGAGACAGGGTGGAGACCCAGTACTTC	CATSRDRVETQYF
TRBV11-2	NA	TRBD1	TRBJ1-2	TGTGCCAGCAGCCCCGATGGGGGACAGCTATATGGCTACACCTTC	CASSPDGGQLYGYTF
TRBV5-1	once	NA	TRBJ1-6	TGCGCCAGCAGCTCTGACTCCTCCTATAATTCACCCCTCCACTTT	CASSSDSSYNSPLHF
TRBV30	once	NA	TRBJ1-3	TGTGCCTGGGGGAGGGGGGGGATCGGCGGAAACACCATATATTTT	CAWGRGGIGGNTIYF
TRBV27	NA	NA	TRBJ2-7	TGTGCCAGCAGTTTATCGGCAGAGCGCGAGCAGTACTTC	CASSLSAEREQYF
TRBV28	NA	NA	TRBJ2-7	TGTGCCAGCACCCCTGGGACTTACTACGAGCAGTACTTC	CASTPGTYYEQYF
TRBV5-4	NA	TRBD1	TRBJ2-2	TGTGCCAGCAGCCCGTGGGGACCGACAGGGGGCCTCACGGGGGAGCTGTTTTTT	CASSPWGPTGGLTGELFF
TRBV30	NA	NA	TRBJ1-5	TGTGCCTGGAGTGTAGGGGGGGATCAGCCCCAGCATTTT	CAWSVGGDQPQHF
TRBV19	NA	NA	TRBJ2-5	TGTGCCAGTAGTATAGGGACAAGCAAGCAAGAGACCCAGTACTTC	CASSIGTSKQETQYF
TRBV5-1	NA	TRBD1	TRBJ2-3	TGCGCCAGCAGCTCCGGACAGGGAGACACAGATACGCAGTATTTT	CASSSGQGDTDTQYF
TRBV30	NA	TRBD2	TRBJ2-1	TGTGCCTGGAACTTAGAGCGGGAGGGTTCCTACAATGAGCAGTTCTTC	CAWNLEREGSYNEQFF
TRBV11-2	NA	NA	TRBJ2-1	TGTGCCAGCAGCTTAGATATTCACAATGAGCAGTTCTTC	CASSLDIHNEQFF
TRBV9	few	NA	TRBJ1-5	TGTGCCAGCAGCGCGGACAGCACTAATCAGCCCCAGCATTTT	CASSADSTNQPQHF
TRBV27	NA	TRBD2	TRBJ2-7	TGTGCCAGCAGGAATAGCGGGAATAGGCGGGAGCAGTACTTC	CASRNSGNRREQYF
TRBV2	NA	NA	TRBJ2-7	TGTGCCAGCAGTGAAGAGGCTCCCGACACTTACGAGCAGTACTTC	CASSEEAPDTYEQYF
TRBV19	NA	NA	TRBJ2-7	TGTGCCAGTAGTATAGCCGGGGGAGGCGGGGCACAGACCTACGAGCAGTACTTC	CASSIAGGGGAQTYEQYF
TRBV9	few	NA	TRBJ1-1	TGTGCCAGCAGCGTAGATCCCACTGGAACCGGGGGGGCGAGGGCTGAAGCTTTCTTT	CASSVDPTGTGGARAEAFF
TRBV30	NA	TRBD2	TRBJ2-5	TGTGCCTGGAGTACGGCGGGGGGGCCGGGGACCCAGTACTTC	CAWSTAGGPGTQYF
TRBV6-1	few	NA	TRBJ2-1	TGTGCCAGCAGTGAGCGGGTGGTGCCGGGCGATGAGCAGTTCTTC	CASSERVVPGDEQFF
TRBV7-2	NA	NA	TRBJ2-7	TGTGCCAGCAGCCCTCAGGGGCACGAGCAGTACTTC	CASSPQGHEQYF
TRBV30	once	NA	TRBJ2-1	TGTGCCTGGAGTCTTATGGACGAGGGTGAGCAGTTCTTC	CAWSLMDEGEQFF
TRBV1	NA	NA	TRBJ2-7	TGCACCAGCAGCCAGGCGCTTAGGGGGGAAGCGGGAGGAGACTACGAGCAGTACTTC	CTSSQALRGEAGGDYEQYF
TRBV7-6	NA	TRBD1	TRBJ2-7	TGTGCCAGCAGCTTAGAAAGGGGGCTGGGCGAGCAGTACTTC	CASSLERGLGEQYF
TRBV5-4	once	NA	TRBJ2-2	TGTGCCACCGGACTTGGAGCCTCTCCGAACACCGGGGAGCTGTTTTTT	CATGLGASPNTGELFF
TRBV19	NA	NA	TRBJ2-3	TGTGCCAGCCGACATCCTAGCACAGATACGCAGTATTTT	CASRHPSTDTQYF
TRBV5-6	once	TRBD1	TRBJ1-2	TGTGCCAGCAGTATTTGGGACAGGGGGCTTGGTGGCTACACCTTC	CASSIWDRGLGGYTF
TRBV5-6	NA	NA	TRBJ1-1	TGTGCCAGCAGCTTGTACAGTCTAAACACTGAAGCTTTCTTT	CASSLYSLNTEAFF
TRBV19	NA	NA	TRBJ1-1	TGTGCCAGTAGTATTCATCAGAAGAACACTGAAGCTTTCTTT	CASSIHQKNTEAFF
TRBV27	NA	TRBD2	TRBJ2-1	TGTGCCAGCACTCCCGGGACTAGCGGGAGAAATGAGCAGTTCTTC	CASTPGTSGRNEQFF
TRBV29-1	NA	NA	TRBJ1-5	TGCAGCGCCGCAGAGGGGGGGACGGGCAATCAGCCCCAGCATTTT	CSAAEGGTGNQPQHF
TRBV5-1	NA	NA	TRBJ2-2	TGCGCCAGCAGCTTAACAGGGAAGGACACCGGGGAGCTGTTTTTT	CASSLTGKDTGELFF
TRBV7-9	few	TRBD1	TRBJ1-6	TGTGCCAGCAGCCTACAGGGGCACTCACCCCTCCACTTT	CASSLQGHSPLHF